Shown below are 25 T cell receptor beta chains from a single sample sequenced in a study of CD8+ T cells in alopecia areata. The sorting of pooled cutaneous lymph node cells relied on CD4, CD8alpha, NKG2D, NKG2ACE and other markers. It was cDNA, reverse transcribed from extracted RNA, that served as the sequencing template. The method was immunoSEQ multiplex PCR; TCRdb's version includes in-frame clones alone and lacks a portion of them. The sample yields around 290,000 clones, without any singletons. The sequenced sample consisted of CD4+ T cells sorted from a lymph node. All receptors come from a C3H/HeJ mouse with alopecia areata. This line is of MHC haplotype H2-k.

The sample holds a few counts of this clone. Gene names refer to mouse genes. The read ends 4 residues early relative to the CDR3; the germline J gene fills the gap. Other nucleotide sequences from this sample produce the same CDR3. This sequence joins TRBV29 and TRBJ2-5, with TRBD2 identical over 8 bases. The CDR3 is made up of 13 amino acids. Germline V lookup: CDR1 MSHET, CDR2 SYDVDS. Unmatched junction bases numbered 1, after V lost 5 bases and J lost 3 bases. The sequenced CDR3 bases are TGTGCTAGCAGTACTGGGGGACAAGAC. Its protein product is CASSTGGQD. The full CDR3 reads CASSTGGQDTQYF.

This clone was detected only a few times. All gene names here are mouse names. Coverage ceases 4 residues before the CDR3 finishes, and the germline J gene fills in the end. The rearrangement links TRBV13-1 to TRBJ1-1; D call uncertain. Germline assignment: CDR1 NSHNY and CDR2 SYGAGN. V was cut by 6 bases and J by 0 bases, with 3 bases left in between. The CDR3 totals 11 residues. CDR3 sequence reads: CASTSNTEVFF. CDR3 DNA (partial): TGTGCCAGCACTTCAAACACA.

This clone occurred a few times. The gene names given are mouse names. The read finishes 4 residues shy of the CDR3 end, and the germline J gene is used to complete it. The chain is built from TRBV31 and TRBJ2-3; TRBD2 matches 7 bases. The J segment lost 4 bases and the V segment lost 0 bases, leaving 1 base of the junction unmatched. The germline V gene has CDR1 GKSSPN and CDR2 SITVG. The CDR3 consists of 13 residues. The CDR3: CAWSLGGSETLYF. The CDR3 bases that were read are TGTGCCTGGAGTCTGGGGGGGTCAGAA.

About this clone itself: Gene names denote mouse genes. From the germline J gene comes the end of the CDR3, since the read stops 3 residues before it. Different DNA sequences within this sample yield the same CDR3. The chain couples TRBV13-3 to TRBJ1-6; 10 bases agree with TRBD1. TRBJ1-6 is an ORF; its function is uncertain. The CDR3 covers 15 residues. Looked up from germline, CDR1 is NNHDY and CDR2 is SYVADS. Trimming took 3 bases from V and 6 from J; bases not matched to a gene: 3. The CDR3 bases that were read are TGTGCCAGCAGTGCCCGACAGGGGGCTAATTCGCCC. Its translation is CASSARQGANSP. The CDR3 as a whole reads CASSARQGANSPLYF.

On this clone itself: Germline and genes: mouse. The read ends 4 residues early relative to the CDR3; the germline J gene fills the gap. This chain links TRBV1 with TRBJ2-4; D is undetermined. The CDR3 is 13 residues long. The ends were cut back, 3 bases at V and 3 bases at J, with 7 bases in the middle. Germline values: CDR1 NSQYPW, CDR2 LRSPGD (reference sequence). The CDR3 reads CTCSASQQNTLYF. Partial CDR3 DNA: TGCACCTGCAGTGCGTCCCAACAAAAC.

A remark on this clone: Germline and genes here are mouse. Read sequence stops 3 residues before the CDR3 end, and the germline J gene provides the missing end. The chain is built from TRBV13-3 and TRBJ1-6; unclear D gene. TRBJ1-6 is filed as an ORF, its function uncertain. The CDR3 has 12 residues. Looked up from germline, CDR1 is NNHDY and CDR2 is SYVADS. Trimming took 2 bases from V and 5 from J, leaving 2 bases between them. CDR3 in amino acids: CASSDNNSPLYF. CDR3 DNA, as far as it was read: TGTGCCAGCAGTGACAATAATTCGCCC.

The table lists this clone with a few counts. Germline and genes: mouse. CDR3 protein: CASRKTDAEQFF. The part of the CDR3 DNA that was read is TGTGCCAGCAGGAAGACAGATGCT. J is TRBJ2-1 and V is TRBV13-1, with a tentative D call TRBD1 (5 bases). The read ends 4 residues before the CDR3 terminus; that terminus is restored from the germline J gene. CDR3 length: 12 amino acids. Germline CDR1 reads NSHNY; CDR2 reads SYGAGN. The V and J ends lost 5 bases and 5 bases respectively, with 8 bases between them.

About this clone: Genes and germline are mouse. The read is 4 residues too short to cover the CDR3 end, so that end is filled in from the germline J gene. The rearrangement links TRBV13-1 to TRBJ2-4, with TRBD2 matching 10 bases. Germline loops: CDR1 NSHNY, CDR2 SYGAGN. V trimming: 3 bases; J trimming: 0 bases; junction bases outside the gene matches: 1. The CDR3 covers 15 residues. The DNA read from the CDR3 is TGTGCCAGCAGTGTGGACTGGGGGAGTCAAAAC. Residues: CASSVDWGSQN. The entire CDR3 sequence reads CASSVDWGSQNTLYF.

Points on this clone: The gene names given are mouse names. The read halts 4 residues ahead of the CDR3 end, with the missing end drawn from the germline J gene. V is TRBV13-3 and J is TRBJ2-5, with TRBD2 identical over 12 bases. This CDR3 contains 15 residues. Germline V lookup: CDR1 NNHDY, CDR2 SYVADS. The covered CDR3 bases are TGTGCCAGCAGTGATCTGGGACTGGGGGGTGAC. The encoded protein is CASSDLGLGGD. The whole CDR3 protein is CASSDLGLGGDTQYF.

Details on this clone: The gene names here belong to mouse. The missing CDR3 end, 4 residues past where the read stops, is filled in from the germline J gene. The gene calls are TRBV1 and TRBJ1-1; 8 bases match TRBD1. V dropped 4 bases and J dropped 1; count of bases not matched to a gene: 5. Per the germline V gene, CDR1 is NSQYPW and CDR2 is LRSPGD (reference sequence). This CDR3 spans 15 amino acids. The CDR3 bases that were read are TGCACCTGCAGTGACCAGGGGGCGGGAAACACA. Its protein product is CTCSDQGAGNT. The complete CDR3 protein is CTCSDQGAGNTEVFF.

With respect to this clone: Gene names and germline refer to mouse. The read is 4 residues too short to cover the CDR3 end, so that end is filled in from the germline J gene. Distinct nucleotide sequences in the sample also encode this CDR3. This chain connects TRBV1 to TRBJ2-7; TRBD2 might be the D (6 bases). CDR3 length: 13 residues. Germline-derived CDR1 and CDR2 are NSQYPW and LRSPGD (reference sequence). The CDR3 DNA, read in part, is TGCACCTGCAGTGCCAGTGGGGGATAT. Protein sequence: CTCSASGGY. From start to end, the CDR3 is CTCSASGGYEQYF. The full variable domain, in which reference TRBV1 and TRBJ2-7 provide the parts outside the CDR3, is VTLLEQNPRWRLVPRGQAVNLRCILKNSQYPWMSWYQQDLQKQLQWLFTLRSPGDKEVKSLPGADYLATRVTDTELRLQVANMSQGRTLYCTCSASGGYEQYFGPGTRLTVL.

As for this clone: Genes and germline come from the mouse. Read data end 4 residues before the CDR3 end; the end is taken from the germline J gene. The chain links TRBV13-1 to TRBJ2-1; 8 bases line up with TRBD2. The germline gives CDR1 NSHNY, CDR2 SYGAGN. This CDR3 spans 15 amino acids. The trim removed 7 bases at V and 0 bases at J, leaving 6 bases unmatched. The DNA read from the CDR3 is TGTGCCAGCCGGGGGGGGCTTCATAACTATGCT. Protein product: CASRGGLHNYA. The whole CDR3 is CASRGGLHNYAEQFF.

This clone was found a few times. Each gene name is a mouse one. Sequencing ends 4 residues short of the CDR3 end; the germline J gene provides the rest. Other DNA sequences of this sample code for an identical CDR3. This chain links TRBV1 with TRBJ2-7; 7 bases align to TRBD1. The CDR3 is 13 amino acids. Looked up from germline, CDR1 is NSQYPW and CDR2 is LRSPGD (reference sequence). V trimming: 3 bases; J trimming: 3 bases; junction bases outside the gene matches: 2. CDR3 loop: CTCSARDSYEQYF. The CDR3 DNA, read in part, is TGCACCTGCAGTGCCCGGGACAGCTAT.

As regards this clone: The germline and genes are mouse ones. The read terminates 3 residues before the CDR3 end, so the remaining end is supplied by the germline J gene. The gene calls are TRBV5 and TRBJ1-6, with D hard to call. TRBJ1-6 is annotated as an ORF whose role is uncertain. CDR3 length: 16 residues. From germline, CDR1 is LGHNA and CDR2 YNLKQL (reference sequence). V was shortened by 0 bases and J by 3 bases, with 9 bases between the two germline ends. This CDR3 reads CASSQDTQIYNSPLYF. The sequenced part of the CDR3 DNA is TGTGCCAGCAGCCAAGATACACAAATCTATAATTCGCCC.

About this clone itself: Gene names follow the mouse nomenclature. The read ends 4 residues early relative to the CDR3; the germline J gene fills the gap. In the same sample, other DNA sequences code for this CDR3. V is TRBV12-1 and J is TRBJ1-2; the match to TRBD1 covers 7 bases. Germline V lookup: CDR1 SGHSN, CDR2 HYEKVE. V was pared by 2 bases and J by 0 bases, with 5 bases of the junction left unmatched. The CDR3 sequence is 15 residues long. The DNA read from the CDR3 is TGTGCCAGCTCTCCGCGGCAGGGGGCAAACTCC. This sequence encodes CASSPRQGANS. The entire CDR3 protein is CASSPRQGANSDYTF. Full variable domain (outside the CDR3, taken from reference TRBV12-1 and TRBJ1-2): DSGVVQSPRHIIKEKGGRSVLTCIPISGHSNVVWYQQTLGKELKFLIQHYEKVERDKGFLPSRFSVQQFDDYHSEMNMSALELEDSAMYFCASSPRQGANSDYTFGSGTRLLVI.

This clone was seen many times. Each gene name is a mouse one. Different DNA sequences within this sample yield the same CDR3. The chain's CDR3 is CASSDAKNTEVFF. The covered CDR3 bases are TGTGCCAGCAGTGATGCCAAAAACACA. The rearrangement joins TRBV13-1 to TRBJ1-1; no firm D call. The CDR3 is cut off 4 residues early in the read; its end comes from the germline J gene. This CDR3 is 13 amino acids long. Trimming left V 0 bases short and J 1 base short, with 4 bases between. Germline V gives CDR1 NSHNY, CDR2 SYGAGN.

Comment on this clone: Mouse gene names apply. Read coverage stops 4 residues before the CDR3 terminus; the germline J gene supplies the remainder. Other DNA sequences from this sample encode an identical CDR3 as well. J is TRBJ2-5 and V is TRBV1; D perhaps matches TRBD2 (6 bases). V lost 3 bases, J lost 2 bases, and 12 bases lay in between. The CDR3 runs to 15 residues. Per germline, CDR1 NSQYPW and CDR2 LRSPGD (reference sequence). Partial CDR3 DNA: TGCACCTGCAGTGCGGGGACGGGGGGCCAAGAC. Its translation: CTCSAGTGGQD. The full CDR3 is CTCSAGTGGQDTQYF.

This clone was recorded at least ten times. Gene names and germline match the mouse. The missing CDR3 end, 4 residues past where the read stops, is filled in from the germline J gene. The chain has TRBV17 and TRBJ2-2; D remains unclear. The V gene's germline CDR1 is MNHDT and CDR2 YYDKIL. V dropped 0 bases and J dropped 5 bases, with 7 bases sitting between them. The CDR3 runs to 14 residues. CDR3 DNA (partial): TGTGCTAGCAGTAGAGATGGAGGGACCGGG. Translating it yields CASSRDGGTG. The full CDR3 protein is CASSRDGGTGQLYF.

This clone was observed a handful of times. The listed genes are named as in mouse. The CDR3 is cut off 4 residues early in the read; its end comes from the germline J gene. The chain combines TRBV19 with TRBJ2-5, with TRBD1 identical over 8 bases. The CDR3 length is 13 residues. In germline, CDR1 is FNHDT, CDR2 SITEND (reference sequence). The covered CDR3 bases are TGTGCCAGCAGTCCGGACAGGGACGAC. Encoded protein: CASSPDRDD. The entire CDR3 is CASSPDRDDTQYF.

To note about this clone: Any gene name here is a mouse gene name. The read ends 4 residues before the CDR3 terminus; that terminus is restored from the germline J gene. This rearrangement joins TRBV1 to TRBJ2-7; D possibly corresponds to TRBD2 (6 bases). CDR3 length: 12 residues. Germline V gives CDR1 NSQYPW, CDR2 LRSPGD (reference sequence). Between the trimmed V and J ends, which lost 4 bases and 3 bases, there was a span of 7 bases. The part of the CDR3 DNA that was read is TGCACCTGCAGTGTTGGGGGCTAT. Its translation: CTCSVGGY. The CDR3 reads in full as CTCSVGGYEQYF.

Notes on this clone: Any gene name here is a mouse gene name. The CDR3 goes on 4 residues after the read ends, and that part is filled in from the germline J gene. Additional DNA sequences in this sample encode the identical CDR3. The J gene is TRBJ2-7, the V gene TRBV13-1; 8 bases are a match to TRBD1. The germline V gene has CDR1 NSHNY and CDR2 SYGAGN. CDR3 length: 15 amino acids. Germline trimming cut 0 bases from V and 1 base from J; bases unmatched to any gene: 3. The CDR3 bases that were read are TGTGCCAGCAGTGATGGTCAGGGGGCTTCCTAT. This encodes CASSDGQGASY. The full CDR3 protein reads CASSDGQGASYEQYF.

Regarding this clone: Germline and genes here are mouse. The CDR3 end lies 4 residues beyond the end of the read and is filled in from the germline J gene. The chain uses TRBV13-1 and TRBJ2-2; the match to TRBD1 covers 7 bases. Trimming at V came to 0 bases and at J to 3 bases, leaving 5 bases not matched to a gene. The V gene's germline CDR1 is NSHNY and CDR2 SYGAGN. The CDR3 consists of 16 residues. The DNA read from the CDR3 is TGTGCCAGCAGTGATGCCCTGACAGGGCACACCGGG. Translated, it gives CASSDALTGHTG. The complete CDR3 sequence is CASSDALTGHTGQLYF.

On this clone itself: Each gene name is a mouse one. With the read ending 4 residues before the CDR3 end, the germline J gene is used to fill in that end. The chain links TRBV13-2 to TRBJ2-3; 7 bases are a match to TRBD2. This CDR3 has 14 residues. The trim removed 4 bases at V and 1 base at J, leaving 3 bases unmatched. Germline assignment: CDR1 NNHNN and CDR2 SYGAGS (reference sequence). CDR3 DNA, as far as it was read: TGTGCCAGCGGTTCCGACTGGGGTGCAGAA. It codes for CASGSDWGAE. The complete CDR3 reads CASGSDWGAETLYF.

Remarks on this clone: Gene and germline names: mouse. The missing CDR3 end, 4 residues past where the read stops, is filled in from the germline J gene. This rearrangement joins TRBV5 to TRBJ2-1; 7 nucleotides align to TRBD1. CDR1 is LGHNA, CDR2 YNLKQL, per germline (reference sequence). The junction had 15 bases not matched to a gene; V was cut back by 6 bases and J by 4 bases. There are 17 residues in the CDR3. CDR3 bases read: TGTGCCAGCAGGCACTCAACCGACAGGGTGAAGTATGCT. Amino acid sequence: CASRHSTDRVKYA. The entire CDR3 reads CASRHSTDRVKYAEQFF.

This clone has a handful of counts. The genes and germline here are from mouse. Read data end 4 residues before the CDR3 end; the end is taken from the germline J gene. The genes are TRBV1 and TRBJ2-5; D possibly corresponds to TRBD2 (7 bases). Germline CDR1 reads NSQYPW; CDR2 reads LRSPGD (reference sequence). This CDR3 spans 16 amino acids. With 0 bases removed from V and 1 base from J, the gap between germline ends came to 11 bases. CDR3 amino acids: CTCSADWGADQDTQYF. Incomplete CDR3 DNA: TGCACCTGCAGTGCAGATTGGGGGGCGGACCAAGAC.